This TCR beta chain was sequenced in a study of cytomegalovirus exposure and HLA in healthy donors. A single count supports this clone. Its cognate antigen is unknown. Whole-study findings and limits: Altogether, 150 to 200 TCR beta chains were recorded as cytomegalovirus-associated. According to a subsequent analysis, TCR clusters from the first cohort were inclined to appear together in the 120 validation repertoires.

This CDR3 is 13 amino acids long. The germline gives CDR1 SGHTA, CDR2 FQGNSA. V was pared by 1 base and J by 7 bases, with 10 bases between. The method was immunoSEQ multiplex PCR; TCRdb's version includes in-frame clones alone and lacks a portion of them. The table records about 360,000 clones, roughly 89% of them present only once. The sequenced sample consisted of PBMCs. The chain couples TRBV7-2 to TRBJ1-2, with D maybe TRBD1 (5 bases). The clonotype comes from a woman aged 18-35 years in good health and CMV-seronegative. DNA for the CDR3: TGTGCCAGCAGCTTAGACTCAGGGATTGGCTACACCTTC. Protein sequence: CASSLDSGIGYTF.